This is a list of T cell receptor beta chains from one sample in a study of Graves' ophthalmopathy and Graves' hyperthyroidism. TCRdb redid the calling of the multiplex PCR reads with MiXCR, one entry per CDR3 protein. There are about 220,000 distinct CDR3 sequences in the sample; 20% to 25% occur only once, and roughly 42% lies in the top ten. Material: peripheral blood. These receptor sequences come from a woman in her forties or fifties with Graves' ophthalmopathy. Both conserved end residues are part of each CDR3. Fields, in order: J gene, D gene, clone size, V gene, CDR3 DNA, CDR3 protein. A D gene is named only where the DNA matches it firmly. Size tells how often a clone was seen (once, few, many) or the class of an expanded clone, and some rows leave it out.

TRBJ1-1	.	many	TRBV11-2	TGTGCCAGCAGCTTCGTCGTGGGAGCTTTCTTT	CASSFVVGAFF
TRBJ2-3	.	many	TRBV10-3	TGTGCCATCAGGAAGGGCGAAAGCACAGATACGCAGTATTTT	CAIRKGESTDTQYF
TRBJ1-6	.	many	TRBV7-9	TGTGCCAGCAGCGATCTTAGAAATTCACCCCTCCACTTT	CASSDLRNSPLHF
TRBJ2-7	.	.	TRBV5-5	TGTGCCAGCGGGCGGGCTTACGTGGGGGAGCAGTACTTC	CASGRAYVGEQYF
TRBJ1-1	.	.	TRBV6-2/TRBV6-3	TGTGCCAGCACCTACGACACTGAAGCTTTCTTT	CASTYDTEAFF
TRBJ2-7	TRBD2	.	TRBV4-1	TGCGCCAGCAGCCCCCTAGCGGGAGGACTCGAGCAGTACTTC	CASSPLAGGLEQYF
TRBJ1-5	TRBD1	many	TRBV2	TGTGCCAGCAGTGAATTGGGGACAGTCAATCAGCCCCAGCATTTT	CASSELGTVNQPQHF
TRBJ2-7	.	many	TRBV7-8	TGTGCCAGCAGCCACGGGACACCTGGAAGGGGTCAGTACTTC	CASSHGTPGRGQYF
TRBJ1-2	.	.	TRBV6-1	TGTGCCAGCATAGGACATGGCTACACCTTC	CASIGHGYTF
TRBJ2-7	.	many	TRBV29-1	TGCAGCGTTGCTCACCTGTCCGAGCAGTACTTC	CSVAHLSEQYF
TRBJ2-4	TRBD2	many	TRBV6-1	TGTGCCAGCAGTGAAAGATTTGGGACTAGCGGGAGGGAGGTGCCCAAAAACATTCAGTACTTC	CASSERFGTSGREVPKNIQYF
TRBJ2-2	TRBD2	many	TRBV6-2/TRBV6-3	TGTGCCAGCACCCCTGGGTCGGCTAGCGGGAGGGCCCTCACCGGGGAGCTGTTTTTT	CASTPGSASGRALTGELFF
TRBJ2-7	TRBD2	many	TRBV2	TGTGCCAGCAGTGAAGGACTAGCGGGAGTGTTAGTCTTCTACGAGCAGTACTTC	CASSEGLAGVLVFYEQYF
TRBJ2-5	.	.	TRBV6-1	TGTGCCAGCAGTGGGTCGGGGGCCTTGGAGACCCAGTACTTC	CASSGSGALETQYF
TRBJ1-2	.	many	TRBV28	TGTGCCAGCAGTTTCCGCTGGGGGGTAGGGGGCTACACCTTC	CASSFRWGVGGYTF
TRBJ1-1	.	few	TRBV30	TGTGCCTGGAGTCGGAGCGGCGCTGAAGCTTTCTTT	CAWSRSGAEAFF
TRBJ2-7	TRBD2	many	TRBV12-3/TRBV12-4	TGTGCCAGCAGTTTGGGGGGGTCGGTTAGCGAGCAGTACTTC	CASSLGGSVSEQYF
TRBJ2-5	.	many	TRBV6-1	TGTGCCAGCAGTGAATCGATAGGGCAAGAGACCCAGTACTTC	CASSESIGQETQYF
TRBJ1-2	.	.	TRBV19	TGTGCCAGTAGACCTTGGGACCTTAACTATGGCTACACCTTC	CASRPWDLNYGYTF
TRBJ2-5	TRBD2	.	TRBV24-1	TGTGCCACCAGTTACGGCGGGAGGGTAGGGGAGACCCAGTACTTC	CATSYGGRVGETQYF
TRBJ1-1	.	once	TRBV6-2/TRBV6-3	TGTGCCAGCAGTTACACCTCGGGAGGGACGAACACTGAAGCTTTCTTT	CASSYTSGGTNTEAFF
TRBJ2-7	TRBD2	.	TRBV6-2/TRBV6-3	TGTGCCAGCAGCAGTCTAGCGGCAGTCTCCTACGAGCAGTACTTC	CASSSLAAVSYEQYF
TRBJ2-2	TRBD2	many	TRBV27	TGTGCCAGCAGTTTCTCGGGGGGACTAGCGGACACCGGGGAGCTGTTTTTT	CASSFSGGLADTGELFF
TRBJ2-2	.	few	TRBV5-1	TGCGCCAGCAGCTTGTGGGGGGCCGGGGAGCTGTTTTTT	CASSLWGAGELFF
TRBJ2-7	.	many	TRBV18	TGTGCCAGCTCAAGGAACAGGGAGGAGCAGTACTTC	CASSRNREEQYF
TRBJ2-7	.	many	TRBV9	TGTGCCAGCAGCGTAGGGGTATCGGTGTCAGAGCAGTACTTC	CASSVGVSVSEQYF
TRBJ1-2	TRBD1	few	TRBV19	TGTGCCAGTAGTATCGCTGGACAGGGGAGATATGGCTACACCTTC	CASSIAGQGRYGYTF
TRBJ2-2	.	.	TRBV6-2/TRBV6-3	TGTGCCAGCAGCCCCTCGTCGGAGAACACCGGGGAGCTGTTTTTT	CASSPSSENTGELFF
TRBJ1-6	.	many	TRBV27	TGTGCCAGCAACCCAGTCAGGCCCCTCCACTTT	CASNPVRPLHF
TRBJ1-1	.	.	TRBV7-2	TGTGCCAGCAGCTTAATAGTGGGCACTGAAGCTTTCTTT	CASSLIVGTEAFF
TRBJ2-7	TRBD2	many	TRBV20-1	TGCAGTGCCGTGGGACTAGCGGGACTATACGAGCAGTACTTC	CSAVGLAGLYEQYF
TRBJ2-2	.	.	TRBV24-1	TGTGCCACCAGTGTTGGAGGGAACACCGGGGAGCTGTTTTTT	CATSVGGNTGELFF
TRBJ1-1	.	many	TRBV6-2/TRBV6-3	TGTGCCAGCAGTTACCGAGACAGTGAAGCTTTCTTT	CASSYRDSEAFF
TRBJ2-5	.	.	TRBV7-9	TGTGCCAGCAGCTTCTTTGGGGGAGGCCAAGAGACCCAGTACTTC	CASSFFGGGQETQYF
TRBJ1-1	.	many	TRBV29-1	TGCAGCGTGGTAGGACAGATGAACACTGAAGCTTTCTTT	CSVVGQMNTEAFF
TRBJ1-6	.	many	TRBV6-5	TGTGCCAGCAGGCGACAGTCGGATAATTCACCCCTCCACTTT	CASRRQSDNSPLHF
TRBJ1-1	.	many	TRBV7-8	TGTGCCAGCAGCTTAGAGTTCAGGGACACTGAAGCTTTCTTT	CASSLEFRDTEAFF
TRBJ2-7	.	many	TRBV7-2	TGTGCCAGCAGCTTACAAACGGGACCGAACTACGAGCAGTACTTC	CASSLQTGPNYEQYF
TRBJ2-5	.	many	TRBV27	TGTGCCAGCAGTCCACGACAGGATTGGAGGGAGACCCAGTACTTC	CASSPRQDWRETQYF
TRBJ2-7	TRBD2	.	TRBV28	TGTGCCAGCAGTTTAGAGTTCCTAGCGGGAGAAAGTTACGAGCAGTACTTC	CASSLEFLAGESYEQYF
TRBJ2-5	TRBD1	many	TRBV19	TGTGCCAGTAGTACTTCGGGACAGCAAGAGACCCAGTACTTC	CASSTSGQQETQYF
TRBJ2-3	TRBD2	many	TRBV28	TGTGCCAGCAGTTCCCCCTCTCTAGCGGGGGACACAGATACGCAGTATTTT	CASSSPSLAGDTDTQYF
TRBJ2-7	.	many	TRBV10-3	TGTGCCATCAGTGAGATCATAGCTGAGCAGTACTTC	CAISEIIAEQYF
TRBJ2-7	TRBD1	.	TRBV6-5	TGTGCCAGCAGTTACTCGGGGGAATTGACAGGGATTGGGAGACCTTCTATTTACGAGCAGTACTTC	CASSYSGELTGIGRPSIYEQYF
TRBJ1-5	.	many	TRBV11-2	TGTGCCAGCAGCTTAGGTGGAGGTAGTTCCCAGCATTTT	CASSLGGGSSQHF
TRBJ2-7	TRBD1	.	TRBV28	TGTGCCAGCACCCCCCGGACAGGGCTCTACGAGCAGTACTTC	CASTPRTGLYEQYF
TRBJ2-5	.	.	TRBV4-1	TGCGCCAGCAGCCAAGATCGAGATAGCTCCGATCGAGAGACCCAGTACTTC	CASSQDRDSSDRETQYF
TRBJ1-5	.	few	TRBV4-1	TGCGCCAGCAGCCAATGGGGTTCGGGCAATCAGCCCCAGCATTTT	CASSQWGSGNQPQHF
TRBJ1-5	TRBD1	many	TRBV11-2	TGTGCCAGCAGCTCTGGACAGGGCCCAGGGATCAATCAGCCCCAGCATTTT	CASSSGQGPGINQPQHF
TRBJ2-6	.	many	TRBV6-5	TGTGCCAGCAGTTACTCGGCGGTCTCTGGGGCCAACGTCCTGACTTTC	CASSYSAVSGANVLTF